The TCR beta chain under discussion was sequenced for a study of human T cells and chemical hapten exposure. Whole-study findings and limits: No shift was seen in TCRs above 1 in 1000 frequency with DPC sensitization.

This CDR3 contains 15 residues. The V and J ends lost 1 base and 5 bases, in that order; junction bases with no gene match: 9. The germline CDR1 and CDR2 sequences are SQVTM and ANQGSEA. The sample holds many counts of this clonotype. Its cognate antigen is unknown. TCRdb ran MiXCR on the RACE reads and lists one entry per CDR3 protein. This sample has tens of thousands of distinct CDR3 sequences, with around 10% found just once. Time point indicated: patch test 1, 2 weeks after DPC sensitization. Specified treatment: therapeutic diphenylcyclopropenone sensitization with weekly scalp DPC. This receptor was taken from a woman between 45 and 60 years old with alopecia areata. Some clones in this sample may be carry-over from other donors' samples. The V call is TRBV29-1, the J call TRBJ2-7; TRBD1 aligns across 9 bases. This specimen was whole blood, taken in connection with sensitization to the hapten diphenylcyclopropenone (DPC). The CDR3 is CSVEGTTGGVNEQYF. DNA for the CDR3: TGCAGCGTTGAAGGGACGACAGGGGGAGTTAACGAGCAGTACTTC.